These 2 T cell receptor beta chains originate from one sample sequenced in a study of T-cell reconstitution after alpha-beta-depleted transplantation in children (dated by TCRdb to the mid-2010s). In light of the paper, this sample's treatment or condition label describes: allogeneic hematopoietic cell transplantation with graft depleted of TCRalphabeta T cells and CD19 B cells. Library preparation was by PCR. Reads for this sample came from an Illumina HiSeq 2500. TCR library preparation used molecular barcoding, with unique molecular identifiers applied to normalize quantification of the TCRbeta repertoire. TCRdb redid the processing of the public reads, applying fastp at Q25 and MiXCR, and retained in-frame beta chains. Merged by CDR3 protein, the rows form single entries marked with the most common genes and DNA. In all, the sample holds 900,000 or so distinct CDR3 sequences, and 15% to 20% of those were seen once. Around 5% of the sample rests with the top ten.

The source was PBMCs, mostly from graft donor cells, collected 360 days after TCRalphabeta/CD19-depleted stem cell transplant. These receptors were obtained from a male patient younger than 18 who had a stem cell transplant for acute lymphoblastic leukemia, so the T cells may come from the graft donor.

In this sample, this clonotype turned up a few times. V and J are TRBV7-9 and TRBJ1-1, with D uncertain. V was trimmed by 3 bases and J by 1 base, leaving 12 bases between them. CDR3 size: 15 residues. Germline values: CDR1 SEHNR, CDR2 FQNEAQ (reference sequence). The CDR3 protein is CASSFAGFENTEAFF. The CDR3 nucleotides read TGTGCCAGCAGCTTCGCGGGTTTCGAGAACACTGAAGCTTTCTTT.

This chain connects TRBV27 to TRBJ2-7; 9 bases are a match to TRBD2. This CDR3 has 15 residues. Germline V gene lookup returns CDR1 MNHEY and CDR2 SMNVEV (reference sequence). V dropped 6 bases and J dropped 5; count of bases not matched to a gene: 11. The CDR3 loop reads CASRSWAGGPHEQYF. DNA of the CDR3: TGTGCCAGCAGATCCTGGGCGGGAGGGCCACACGAGCAGTACTTC.